This T cell receptor (beta chain) was retrieved from a study of shared clonotypes between healthy human individuals. Points from the study as a whole: All-four-donor shared clonotypes had higher generation probabilities than non-shared clonotypes did. Richness estimates generally favored naive over memory subsets.

Assay runs were performed at deep level. Produced via immunoSEQ multiplex PCR; TCRdb's table is partial and in-frame only. The sample holds about 190,000 clones, roughly 70% seen once. Germline-derived CDR1 and CDR2 are SGDLS and YYNGEE. V dropped 0 bases and J dropped 4 bases, with 14 bases sitting between them. This CDR3 is built from 15 residues. Splitting of CD4+ cells produced CD45RA+ naive and CD45RA-negative memory subsets. Worth noting for this clone: What it binds is unknown.

This chain links TRBV9 with TRBJ2-7; either TRBD1 or TRBD2 may supply D (5 bases each). The sequenced sample consisted of memory CD4+ T cells sorted from blood. The subset here: CD45RA-negative fraction. The receptor was derived from a man in his thirties or forties in good health. CDR3 region: CASSVDGNQGYEQYF. DNA of the CDR3: TGTGCCAGCAGCGTAGACGGGAACCAGGGATACGAGCAGTACTTC.